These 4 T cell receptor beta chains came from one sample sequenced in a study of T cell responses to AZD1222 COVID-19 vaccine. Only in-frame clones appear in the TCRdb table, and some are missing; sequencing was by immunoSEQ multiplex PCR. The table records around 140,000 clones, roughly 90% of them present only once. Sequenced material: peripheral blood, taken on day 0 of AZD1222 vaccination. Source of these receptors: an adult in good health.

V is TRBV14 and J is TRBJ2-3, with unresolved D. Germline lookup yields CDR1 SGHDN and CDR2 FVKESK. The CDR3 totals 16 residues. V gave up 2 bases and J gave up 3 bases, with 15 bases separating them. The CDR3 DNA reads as TGTGCCAGCAGCCAAAGCCCAGCCCTCGGGACAGATACGCAGTATTTT. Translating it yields CASSQSPALGTDTQYF.

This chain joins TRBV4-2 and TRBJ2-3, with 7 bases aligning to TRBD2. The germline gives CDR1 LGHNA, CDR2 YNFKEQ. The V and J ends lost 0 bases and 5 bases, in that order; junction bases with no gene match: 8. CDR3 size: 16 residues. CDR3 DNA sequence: TGTGCCAGCAGCCAAGATTCGGCTAGCGGCCAAGATACGCAGTATTTT. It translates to CASSQDSASGQDTQYF.

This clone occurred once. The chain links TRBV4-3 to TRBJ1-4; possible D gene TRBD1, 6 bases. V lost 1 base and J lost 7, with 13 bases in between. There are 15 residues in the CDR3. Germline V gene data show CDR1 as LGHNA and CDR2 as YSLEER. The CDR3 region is CASSQAEQGGEKLFF. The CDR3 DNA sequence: TGCGCCAGCAGCCAAGCGGAACAGGGAGGTGAAAAACTGTTTTTT.

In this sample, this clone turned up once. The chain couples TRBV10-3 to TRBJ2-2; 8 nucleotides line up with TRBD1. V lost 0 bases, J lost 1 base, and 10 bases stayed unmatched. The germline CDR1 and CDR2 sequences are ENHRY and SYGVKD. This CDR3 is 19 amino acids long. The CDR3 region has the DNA TGTGCCATCAGTGAGTCGCCGGACAGGGCCCTTTGGAACACCGGGGAGCTGTTTTTT. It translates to CAISESPDRALWNTGELFF.